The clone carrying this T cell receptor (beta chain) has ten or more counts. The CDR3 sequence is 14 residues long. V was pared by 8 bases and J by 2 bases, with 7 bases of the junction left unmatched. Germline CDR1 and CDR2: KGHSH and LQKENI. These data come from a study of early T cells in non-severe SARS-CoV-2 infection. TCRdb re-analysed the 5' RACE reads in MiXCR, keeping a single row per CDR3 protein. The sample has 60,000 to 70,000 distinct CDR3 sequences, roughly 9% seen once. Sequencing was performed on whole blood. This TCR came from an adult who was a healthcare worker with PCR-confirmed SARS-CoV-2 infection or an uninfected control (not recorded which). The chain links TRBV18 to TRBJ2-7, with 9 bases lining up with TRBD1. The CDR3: CASSPGTGTYEQYF. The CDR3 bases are TGTGCCAGCAGCCCCGGGACAGGGACCTACGAGCAGTACTTC.